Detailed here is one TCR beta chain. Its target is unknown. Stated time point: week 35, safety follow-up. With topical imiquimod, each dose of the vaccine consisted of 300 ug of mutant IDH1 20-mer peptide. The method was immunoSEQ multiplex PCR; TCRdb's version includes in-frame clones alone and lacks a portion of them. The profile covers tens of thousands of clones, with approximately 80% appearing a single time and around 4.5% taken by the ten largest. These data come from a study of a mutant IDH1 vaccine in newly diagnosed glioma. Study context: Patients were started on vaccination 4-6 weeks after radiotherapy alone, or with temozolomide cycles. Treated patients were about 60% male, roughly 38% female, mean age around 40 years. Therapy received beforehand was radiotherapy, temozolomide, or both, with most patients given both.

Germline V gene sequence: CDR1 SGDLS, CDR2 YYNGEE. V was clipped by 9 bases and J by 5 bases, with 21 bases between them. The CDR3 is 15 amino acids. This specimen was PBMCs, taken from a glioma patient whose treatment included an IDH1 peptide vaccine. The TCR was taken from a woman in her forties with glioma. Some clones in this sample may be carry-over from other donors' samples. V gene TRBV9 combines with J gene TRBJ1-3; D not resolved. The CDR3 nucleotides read TGTGCCACTTCTGGGGTGGGCCATGAGAGAAACACCATATATTTT. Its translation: CATSGVGHERNTIYF.